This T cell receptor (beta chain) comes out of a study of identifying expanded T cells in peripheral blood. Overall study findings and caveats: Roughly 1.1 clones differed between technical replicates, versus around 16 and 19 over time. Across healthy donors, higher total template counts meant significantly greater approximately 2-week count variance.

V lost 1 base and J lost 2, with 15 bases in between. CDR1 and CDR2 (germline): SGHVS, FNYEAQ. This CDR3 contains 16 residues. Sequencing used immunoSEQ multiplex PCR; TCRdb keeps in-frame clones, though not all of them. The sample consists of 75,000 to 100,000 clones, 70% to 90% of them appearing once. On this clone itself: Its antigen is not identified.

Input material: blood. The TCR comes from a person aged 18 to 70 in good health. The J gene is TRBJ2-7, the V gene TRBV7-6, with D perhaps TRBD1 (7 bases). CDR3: CASSLGGQGGTYEQYF. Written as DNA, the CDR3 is TGTGCCAGCAGCTTAGGCGGGCAGGGGGGTACCTACGAGCAGTACTTC.